This T cell receptor (beta chain) comes out of a study of PD-1 blockade in classical Hodgkin lymphoma. CDR1 and CDR2 (germline): MDHEN, SYDVKM. V was pared by 3 bases and J by 3 bases, with 15 bases between. The CDR3 extends over 15 amino acids. The method was immunoSEQ multiplex PCR; TCRdb's version includes in-frame clones alone and lacks a portion of them. This table holds 30,000 to 50,000 clones, around 78% found once. With no exception, relapse followed autologous stem cell transplantation in all patients, and brentuximab vedotin exposure varied. Study results and caveats: Some patients began nivolumab under 1 year after ASCT. These patients were excluded from later analyses.

A remark on this clone: The antigen remains undetermined.

This sequence originates from a human donor with classical Hodgkin lymphoma. This chain uses TRBV28 with TRBJ2-7, with TRBD2 as a possible D gene (6 bases). The specimen comprised peripheral blood mononuclear cells (PBMCs), sampled at baseline. CDR3 residues: CASSFPGGYNYEQYF. As DNA, the CDR3 is TGTGCCAGCAGTTTTCCTGGGGGGTATAACTACGAGCAGTACTTC.